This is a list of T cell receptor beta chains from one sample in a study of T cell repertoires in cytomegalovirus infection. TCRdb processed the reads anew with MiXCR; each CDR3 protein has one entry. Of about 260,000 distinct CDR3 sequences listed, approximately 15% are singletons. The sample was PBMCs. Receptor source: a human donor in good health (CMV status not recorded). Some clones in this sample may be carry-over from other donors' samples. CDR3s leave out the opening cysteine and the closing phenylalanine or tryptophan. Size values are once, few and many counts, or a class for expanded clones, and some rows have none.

CDR3aa: SARVSTGKSSPLH; abundance: .; v_gene: TRBV20-1; j_gene: TRBJ1-6; len: 13
CDR3aa: ANPTWDSRNTEAF; abundance: few; v_gene: TRBV2; j_gene: TRBJ1-1; len: 13
CDR3aa: ASSLSTTYNEQF; abundance: .; v_gene: TRBV13; j_gene: TRBJ2-1; len: 12
CDR3aa: ASNPGGADNEQF; abundance: many; v_gene: TRBV7-8; j_gene: TRBJ2-1; len: 12
CDR3aa: ASSQGWAETQY; abundance: many; v_gene: TRBV7-2; j_gene: TRBJ2-5; len: 11
CDR3aa: ASSWGASDTQY; abundance: few; v_gene: TRBV28; j_gene: TRBJ2-3; len: 11
CDR3aa: ASSPLWGGLYEQY; abundance: many; v_gene: TRBV11-2; j_gene: TRBJ2-7; len: 13
CDR3aa: ASSFRLSGEDTQY; abundance: .; v_gene: TRBV7-2; j_gene: TRBJ2-3; len: 13
CDR3aa: SARGGFGEQF; abundance: few; v_gene: TRBV20-1; j_gene: TRBJ2-1; len: 10
CDR3aa: ASRETGSTDTQY; abundance: .; v_gene: TRBV2; j_gene: TRBJ2-3; len: 12
CDR3aa: ASSLDPSFDEQF; abundance: .; v_gene: TRBV5-5; j_gene: TRBJ2-1; len: 12
CDR3aa: ASSLGSGTEAF; abundance: many; v_gene: TRBV5-1; j_gene: TRBJ1-1; len: 11
CDR3aa: ASSLNRAGQPQH; abundance: many; v_gene: TRBV7-2; j_gene: TRBJ1-5; len: 12
CDR3aa: ASSSVGYT; abundance: many; v_gene: TRBV28; j_gene: TRBJ1-2; len: 8
CDR3aa: ASSYTGGYEQY; abundance: many; v_gene: TRBV6-6; j_gene: TRBJ2-7; len: 11
CDR3aa: SAHLIARGRDYEQY; abundance: .; v_gene: TRBV20-1; j_gene: TRBJ2-7; len: 14
CDR3aa: ASSFGRANEQF; abundance: .; v_gene: TRBV5-4; j_gene: TRBJ2-1; len: 11
CDR3aa: ASSPSRDASYEQY; abundance: .; v_gene: TRBV7-8; j_gene: TRBJ2-7; len: 13
CDR3aa: ASSQEGTSAFNEQF; abundance: many; v_gene: TRBV4-1; j_gene: TRBJ2-1; len: 14
CDR3aa: AISDRDVGYT; abundance: .; v_gene: TRBV10-3; j_gene: TRBJ1-2; len: 10
CDR3aa: ASPSDRGGRETQY; abundance: .; v_gene: TRBV2; j_gene: TRBJ2-5; len: 13
CDR3aa: ASSISPIGSNEQF; abundance: few; v_gene: TRBV19; j_gene: TRBJ2-1; len: 13
CDR3aa: ASSLSGGAYNEQF; abundance: many; v_gene: TRBV7-6; j_gene: TRBJ2-1; len: 13
CDR3aa: ASSFGVSQAKAYNEQF; abundance: .; v_gene: TRBV27; j_gene: TRBJ2-1; len: 16
CDR3aa: ASSLDRGPAGQF; abundance: few; v_gene: TRBV7-9; j_gene: TRBJ2-1; len: 12
CDR3aa: ASSLFTAGAGPSTGELF; abundance: few; v_gene: TRBV5-6; j_gene: TRBJ2-2; len: 17
CDR3aa: ASSQEDWGANEQY; abundance: many; v_gene: TRBV14; j_gene: TRBJ2-7; len: 13
CDR3aa: ASSRQRGSYNEQF; abundance: many; v_gene: TRBV7-2; j_gene: TRBJ2-1; len: 13
CDR3aa: ASSLVGPGWAEAF; abundance: few; v_gene: TRBV7-9; j_gene: TRBJ1-1; len: 13
CDR3aa: ASSQDRGLDNKQF; abundance: .; v_gene: TRBV4-3; j_gene: TRBJ2-1; len: 13
CDR3aa: ASSRTSEEPYEQY; abundance: many; v_gene: TRBV9; j_gene: TRBJ2-7; len: 13
CDR3aa: SVATSASETQY; abundance: many; v_gene: TRBV20-1; j_gene: TRBJ2-5; len: 11
CDR3aa: ASSSFAYEQY; abundance: many; v_gene: TRBV7-2; j_gene: TRBJ2-7; len: 10
CDR3aa: ASSLGDTSNQPQH; abundance: many; v_gene: TRBV7-2; j_gene: TRBJ1-5; len: 13
CDR3aa: SARVTKRASTDTQY; abundance: few; v_gene: TRBV20-1; j_gene: TRBJ2-3; len: 14
CDR3aa: SVGAGYNEQF; abundance: .; v_gene: TRBV29-1; j_gene: TRBJ2-1; len: 10
CDR3aa: SARGTSGSGEQF; abundance: .; v_gene: TRBV20-1; j_gene: TRBJ2-1; len: 12
CDR3aa: ASSPGDGSSYEQY; abundance: .; v_gene: TRBV18; j_gene: TRBJ2-7; len: 13
CDR3aa: ASSPQNPSPNTGELF; abundance: .; v_gene: TRBV18; j_gene: TRBJ2-2; len: 15
CDR3aa: ASSRRDSPSTEAF; abundance: many; v_gene: TRBV12-3/TRBV12-4; j_gene: TRBJ1-1; len: 13